This T cell receptor beta chain was documented in a study of blood T cells in healthy people across ages. A J-beta primer mix and a sample-barcoded 5' primer were used in a second PCR of about 7 to 12 cycles. MiXCR was run by TCRdb on the 5' RACE reads, yielding one entry per CDR3 protein. The sample has 600,000 to 800,000 distinct CDR3 sequences, roughly half seen once. This CDR3 spans 16 amino acids. Trimming removed 4 bases from V and 7 bases from J, with 20 bases in between. Germline V gives CDR1 SGHRS, CDR2 YFSETQ. Sequenced sample: blood. The TCR was taken from a woman older than 75 in good health. This chain joins TRBV5-1 and TRBJ2-2, with D unresolved. The CDR3 protein is CASSEPPGLAYGELFF. For the CDR3, the DNA is TGCGCCAGCAGCGAGCCTCCGGGTCTTGCGTACGGGGAGCTGTTTTTT. The complete variable domain, with remaining parts taken from reference TRBV5-1 and TRBJ2-2, reads KAGVTQTPRYLIKTRGQQVTLSCSPISGHRSVSWYQQTPGQGLQFLFEYFSETQRNKGNFPGRFSGRQFSNSRSEMNVSTLELGDSALYLCASSEPPGLAYGELFFGEGSRLTVL.